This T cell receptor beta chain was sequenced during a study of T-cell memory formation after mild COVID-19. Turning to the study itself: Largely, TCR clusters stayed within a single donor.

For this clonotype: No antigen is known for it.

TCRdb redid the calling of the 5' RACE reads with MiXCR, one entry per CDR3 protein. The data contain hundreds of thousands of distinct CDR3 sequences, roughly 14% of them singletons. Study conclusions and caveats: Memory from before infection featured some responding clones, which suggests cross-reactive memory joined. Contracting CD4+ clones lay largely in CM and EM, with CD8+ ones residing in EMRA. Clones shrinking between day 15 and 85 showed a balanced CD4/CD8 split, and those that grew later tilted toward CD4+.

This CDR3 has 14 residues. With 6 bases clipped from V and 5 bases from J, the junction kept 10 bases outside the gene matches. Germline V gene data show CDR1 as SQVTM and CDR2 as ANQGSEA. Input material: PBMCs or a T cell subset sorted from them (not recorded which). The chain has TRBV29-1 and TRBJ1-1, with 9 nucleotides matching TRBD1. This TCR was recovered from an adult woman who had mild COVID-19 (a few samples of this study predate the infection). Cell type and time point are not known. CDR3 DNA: TGCAGCGTCGGGGACAGGGAATCGGCGACTGAAGCTTTCTTT. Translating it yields CSVGDRESATEAFF. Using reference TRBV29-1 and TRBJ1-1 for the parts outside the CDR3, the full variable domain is SAVISQKPSRDICQRGTSLTIQCQVDSQVTMMFWYRQQPGQSLTLIATANQGSEATYESGFVIDKFPISRPNLTFSTLTVSNMSPEDSSIYLCSVGDRESATEAFFGQGTRLTVV.